The T cell receptor beta chain under discussion was sequenced for a study of OX40 agonist ivuxolimab in advanced cancers. Germline lookup yields CDR1 SNHLY and CDR2 FYNNEI. This CDR3 has 11 amino acids. A remark on this clone: Relative to the germline gene, one junction end is altered; a read error may explain this.

Repertoires were generated with immunoSEQ multiplex PCR, while TCRdb's copy carries only in-frame clones and drops some. This sample has around 70,000 clones, with 84% found just once. V and J are TRBV2 and TRBJ2-3; D is unresolved. This clonotype was sampled from an adult with an advanced solid tumor such as melanoma, head and neck, liver or kidney cancer. This sample comprised CD4+ or CD8+ T cells sorted from blood, obtained in a trial of the OX40 agonist ivuxolimab. The DNA for the CDR3 is TGTGCCAGCAGTGAGTCCCCTAGGTCGGATTTT. Translation: CASSESPRSDF. Full variable domain (outside the CDR3, taken from reference TRBV2 and TRBJ2-3): EPEVTQTPSHQVTQMGQEVILRCVPISNHLYFYWYRQILGQKVEFLVSFYNNEISEKSEIFDDQFSVERPDGSNFTLKIRSTKLEDSAMYFCASSESPRSDFGPGTRLTVL.